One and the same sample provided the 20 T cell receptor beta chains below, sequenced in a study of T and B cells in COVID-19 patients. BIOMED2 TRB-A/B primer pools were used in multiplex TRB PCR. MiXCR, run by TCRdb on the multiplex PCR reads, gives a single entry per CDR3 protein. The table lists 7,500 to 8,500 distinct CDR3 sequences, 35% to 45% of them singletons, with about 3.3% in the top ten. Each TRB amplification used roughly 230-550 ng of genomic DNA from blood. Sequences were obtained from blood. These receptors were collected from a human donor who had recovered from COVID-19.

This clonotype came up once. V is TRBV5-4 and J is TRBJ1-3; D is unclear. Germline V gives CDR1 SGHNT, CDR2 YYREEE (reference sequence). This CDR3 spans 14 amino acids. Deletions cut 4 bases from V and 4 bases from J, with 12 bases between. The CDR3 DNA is TGTGCCAGCAGCCCGGGCCGGCGGGGAAACACCATATATTTT. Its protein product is CASSPGRRGNTIYF. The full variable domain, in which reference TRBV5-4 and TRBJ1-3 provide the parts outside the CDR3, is ETGVTQSPTHLIKTRGQQVTLRCSSQSGHNTVSWYQQALGQGPQFIFQYYREEENGRGNFPPRFSGLQFPNYSSELNVNALELDDSALYLCASSPGRRGNTIYFGEGSWLTVV.

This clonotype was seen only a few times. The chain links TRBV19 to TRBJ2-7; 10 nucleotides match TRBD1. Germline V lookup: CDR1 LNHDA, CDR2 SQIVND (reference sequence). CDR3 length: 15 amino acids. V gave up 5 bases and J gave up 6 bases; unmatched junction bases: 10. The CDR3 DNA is TGTGCCAGTAGTTCAGACGGGACAGGGGCGTCCGAGCAGTACTTC. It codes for CASSSDGTGASEQYF.

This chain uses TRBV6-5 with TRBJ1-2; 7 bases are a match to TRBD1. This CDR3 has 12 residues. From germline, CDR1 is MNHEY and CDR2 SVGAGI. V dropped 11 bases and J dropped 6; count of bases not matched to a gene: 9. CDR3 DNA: TGTGCCGTACAGGACAGGTCTGATGGCTACACCTTC. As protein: CAVQDRSDGYTF.

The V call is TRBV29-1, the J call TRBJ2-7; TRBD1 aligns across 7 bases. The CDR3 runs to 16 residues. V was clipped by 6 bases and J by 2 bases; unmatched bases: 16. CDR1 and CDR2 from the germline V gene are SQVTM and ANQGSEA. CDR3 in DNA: TGCAGCGTGCTCACCAGCCGACAGGGAGCCACCTACGAGCAGTACTTC. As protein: CSVLTSRQGATYEQYF.

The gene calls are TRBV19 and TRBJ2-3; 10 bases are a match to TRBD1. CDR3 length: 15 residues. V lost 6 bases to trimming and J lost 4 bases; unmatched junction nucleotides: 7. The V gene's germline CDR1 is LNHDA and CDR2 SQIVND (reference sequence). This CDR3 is CASSPSGTGADTQYF. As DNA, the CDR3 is TGTGCCAGTAGCCCTTCCGGGACAGGGGCAGATACGCAGTATTTT.

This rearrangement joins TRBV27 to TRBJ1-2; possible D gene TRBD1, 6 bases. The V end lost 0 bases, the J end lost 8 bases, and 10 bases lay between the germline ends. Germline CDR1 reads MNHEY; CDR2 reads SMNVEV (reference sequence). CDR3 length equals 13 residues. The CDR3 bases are TGTGCCAGCAGTTTATCTTTCAGGGGCGGCTACACCTTC. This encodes CASSLSFRGGYTF.

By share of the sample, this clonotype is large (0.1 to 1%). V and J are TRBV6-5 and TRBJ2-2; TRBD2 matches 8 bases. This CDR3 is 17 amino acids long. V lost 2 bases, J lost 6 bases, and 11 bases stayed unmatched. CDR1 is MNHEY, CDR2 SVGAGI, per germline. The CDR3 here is CASSYPGGQGGSGELFF. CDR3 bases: TGTGCCAGCAGTTACCCGGGGGGGCAGGGCGGATCCGGGGAGCTGTTTTTT.

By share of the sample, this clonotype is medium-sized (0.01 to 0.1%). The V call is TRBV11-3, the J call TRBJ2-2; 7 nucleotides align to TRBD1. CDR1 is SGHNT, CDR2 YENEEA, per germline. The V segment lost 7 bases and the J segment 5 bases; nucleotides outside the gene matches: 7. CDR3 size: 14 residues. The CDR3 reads CASTQGLNTGELFF. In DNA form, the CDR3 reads TGTGCCAGCACACAGGGGCTAAATACCGGGGAGCTGTTTTTT.

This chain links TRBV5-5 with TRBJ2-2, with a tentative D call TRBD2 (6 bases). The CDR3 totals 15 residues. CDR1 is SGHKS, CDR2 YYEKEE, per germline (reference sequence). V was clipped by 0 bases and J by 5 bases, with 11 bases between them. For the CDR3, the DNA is TGTGCCAGCAGCTTGGAGGCAGGGAGGACCGGGGAGCTGTTTTTT. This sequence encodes CASSLEAGRTGELFF.

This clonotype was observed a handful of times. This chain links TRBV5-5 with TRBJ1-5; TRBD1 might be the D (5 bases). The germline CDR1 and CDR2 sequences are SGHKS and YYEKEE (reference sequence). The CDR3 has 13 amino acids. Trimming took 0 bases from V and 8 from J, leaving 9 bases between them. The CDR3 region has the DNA TGTGCCAGCAGCTTGGCCCTAGGGGAGCCCCAGCATTTT. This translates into CASSLALGEPQHF. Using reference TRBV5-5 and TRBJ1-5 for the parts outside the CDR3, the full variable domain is DAGVTQSPTHLIKTRGQQVTLRCSPISGHKSVSWYQQVLGQGPQFIFQYYEKEERGRGNFPDRFSARQFPNYSSELNVNALLLGDSALYLCASSLALGEPQHFGDGTRLSIL.

CDR3 sequence reads: CASSEGPYEQYF. CDR3 nucleotides: TGTGCCAGCAGCGAAGGCCCCTACGAGCAGTACTTC. This chain joins TRBV7-6 and TRBJ2-7; D not resolved. The CDR3 is 12 amino acids. CDR1 SGHVS and CDR2 FNYEAQ come from the germline V gene. Trimming took 5 bases from V and 2 from J, leaving 7 bases between them.

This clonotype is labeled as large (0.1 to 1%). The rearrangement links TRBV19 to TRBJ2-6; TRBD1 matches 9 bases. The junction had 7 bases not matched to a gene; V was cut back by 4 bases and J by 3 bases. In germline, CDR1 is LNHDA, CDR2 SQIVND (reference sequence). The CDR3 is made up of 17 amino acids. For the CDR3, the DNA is TGTGCCAGTAGTAGACCGGGACAGGGTTTTGGGGCCAACGTCCTGACTTTC. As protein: CASSRPGQGFGANVLTF.

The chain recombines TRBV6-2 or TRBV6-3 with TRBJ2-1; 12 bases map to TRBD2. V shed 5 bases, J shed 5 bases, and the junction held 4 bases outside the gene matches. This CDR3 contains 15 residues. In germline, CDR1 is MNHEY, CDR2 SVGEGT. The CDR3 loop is CASSELAGGHNEQFF. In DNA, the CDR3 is TGTGCCAGCAGTGAACTAGCGGGGGGACACAATGAGCAGTTCTTC.

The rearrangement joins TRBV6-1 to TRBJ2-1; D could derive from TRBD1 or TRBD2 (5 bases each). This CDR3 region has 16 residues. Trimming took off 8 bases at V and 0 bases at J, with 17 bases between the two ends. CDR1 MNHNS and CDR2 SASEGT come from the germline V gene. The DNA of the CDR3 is TGTGCCAGCGGCCCTTTGGGGGTGAGCTCCTACAATGAGCAGTTCTTC. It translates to CASGPLGVSSYNEQFF.

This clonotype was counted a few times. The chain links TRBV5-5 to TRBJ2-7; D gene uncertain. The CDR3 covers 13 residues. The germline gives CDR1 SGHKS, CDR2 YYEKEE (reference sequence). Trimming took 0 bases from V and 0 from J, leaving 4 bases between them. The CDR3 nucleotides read TGTGCCAGCAGCTTGGTGGCCTCCTACGAGCAGTACTTC. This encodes CASSLVASYEQYF.

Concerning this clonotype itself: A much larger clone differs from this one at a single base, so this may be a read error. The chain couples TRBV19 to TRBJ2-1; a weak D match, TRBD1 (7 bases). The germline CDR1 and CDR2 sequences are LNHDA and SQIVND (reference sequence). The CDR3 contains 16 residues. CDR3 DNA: TGTGCCAGTAGTGACAGACAGGGAGGCCCCTACAATGAGAAGTTCTTC. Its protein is CASSDRQGGPYNEKFF.

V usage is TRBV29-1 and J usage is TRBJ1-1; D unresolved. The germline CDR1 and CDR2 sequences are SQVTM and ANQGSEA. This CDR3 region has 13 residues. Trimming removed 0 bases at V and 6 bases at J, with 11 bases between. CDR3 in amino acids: CSVEEGGLAEAFF. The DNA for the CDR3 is TGCAGCGTTGAAGAAGGAGGGCTGGCTGAAGCTTTCTTT.

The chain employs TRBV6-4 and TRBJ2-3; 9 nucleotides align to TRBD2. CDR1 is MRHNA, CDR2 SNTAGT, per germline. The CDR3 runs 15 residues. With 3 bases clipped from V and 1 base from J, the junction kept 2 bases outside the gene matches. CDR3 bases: TGTGCCAGCAGTGAGTCTAGCGGGGGCACAGATACGCAGTATTTT. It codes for CASSESSGGTDTQYF.

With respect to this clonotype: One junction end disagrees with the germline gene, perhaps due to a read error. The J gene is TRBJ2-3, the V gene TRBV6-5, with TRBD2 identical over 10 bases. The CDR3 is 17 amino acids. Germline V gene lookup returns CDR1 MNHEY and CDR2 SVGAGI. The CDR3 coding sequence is TGTGCCAGCACTTACTCGGTGCTAGCGGGGGCCACAGATACGCAGTATTTT. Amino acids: CASTYSVLAGATDTQYF.

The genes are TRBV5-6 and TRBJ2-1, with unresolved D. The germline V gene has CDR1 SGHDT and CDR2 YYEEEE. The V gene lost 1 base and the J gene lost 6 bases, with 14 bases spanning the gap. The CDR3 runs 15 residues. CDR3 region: CASSLNGGNSNEQFF. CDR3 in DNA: TGTGCCAGCAGCTTGAACGGTGGGAACTCCAATGAGCAGTTCTTC.